A single sample gave rise to the 21 T cell receptor beta chains below, sequenced in a study of blood T cells in healthy people across ages. Using a J-beta primer mix together with a sample-barcoded 5' primer, a second PCR was run for roughly 6 to 12 cycles. TCRdb re-derived calls from the 5' RACE reads in MiXCR, one entry per CDR3 protein. The data hold 800,000 or so distinct CDR3 sequences, with about 25% observed a single time. These data were likewise used in another study, on T cells of mothers and their children.

The sample taken for sequencing was blood. These receptors were taken from a boy aged 10-17 years in good health.

The CDR3 sequence is CASSQGGRKRETQYF. The CDR3 DNA follows: TGTGCCAGCAGCCAAGGGGGGAGAAAGCGGGAGACCCAGTACTTC. The genes are TRBV4-2 and TRBJ2-5; perhaps D is TRBD1 or TRBD2 (5 bases each). Trimming shortened V by 1 base and J by 5 bases, and 14 bases separated the two germline ends. Germline lookup yields CDR1 LGHNA and CDR2 YNFKEQ. CDR3 length: 15 amino acids.

This clonotype was detected a few times. This chain connects TRBV15 to TRBJ2-2, with unresolved D. The CDR3 spans 13 residues. Trimming cost V 3 bases and J 2 bases, with 4 bases left between them. Germline values: CDR1 LNHNV, CDR2 YYDKDF (reference sequence). The CDR3 sequence is CATSSSNTGELFF. CDR3 nucleotides: TGTGCCACCAGCAGTTCCAACACCGGGGAGCTGTTTTTT.

The sample holds many counts of this clonotype. The chain recombines TRBV6-2 or TRBV6-3 with TRBJ1-2; TRBD1 matches 7 bases. Germline V gene lookup returns CDR1 MNHEY and CDR2 SVGEGT. This CDR3 contains 15 residues. The V segment lost 6 bases and the J segment 7 bases; nucleotides outside the gene matches: 14. The CDR3 bases are TGTGCCAGCAGACCCCGACAGGGAAGGTACGGTGGCTACACCTTC. It specifies CASRPRQGRYGGYTF.

The chain links TRBV10-3 to TRBJ1-5, with D tentatively TRBD1 (5 bases). Germline V CDR1 and CDR2: ENHRY, SYGVKD. V was shortened by 5 bases and J by 9 bases, with 17 bases between the two germline ends. The CDR3 is 14 amino acids. The CDR3 nucleotides are TGTGCCATCAGTCGTGACGGGGCAGGTCGGCCCCAGCATTTT. Translated, it gives CAISRDGAGRPQHF.

This clonotype was observed a handful of times. The J gene is TRBJ2-5, the V gene TRBV27, with 8 bases matching TRBD1. The J call may not be correct, given that the DNA end is closer to TRBJ2-7. Germline V CDR1 and CDR2: MNHEY, SMNVEV (reference sequence). The CDR3 loop spans 14 amino acids. The CDR3 nucleotides are TGTGCCAGCAGTTGGGACAGGAGGATTTACGAGCAGTACTTC. This translates into CASSWDRRIYEQYF.

This clonotype was seen a handful of times. The gene calls are TRBV4-2 and TRBJ2-1; D is ambiguous. Germline values: CDR1 LGHNA, CDR2 YNFKEQ. V was clipped by 4 bases and J by 6 bases, with 16 bases between them. The CDR3 spans 15 residues. The CDR3 DNA sequence: TGTGCCAGCAGCCTAAGGAACGGGCCCACCAATGAGCAGTTCTTC. Its protein product is CASSLRNGPTNEQFF.

This clonotype was observed a few times. Relative to the germline gene, one junction end is altered; a read error may explain this. The genes are TRBV28 and TRBJ2-5; 8 bases match TRBD1. The end of the DNA fits TRBJ2-7 better, so the J call may be wrong. Germline CDR1 reads MDHEN; CDR2 reads SYDVKM. This CDR3 spans 13 amino acids. CDR3 residues: CVSSFDRGYEQYF. The CDR3 DNA is TGTGTCAGCAGTTTCGACAGGGGCTACGAGCAGTACTTC.

This clonotype was seen a few times. The chain carries TRBV11-1 and TRBJ2-1; D possibly corresponds to TRBD1 (6 bases). This CDR3 spans 12 amino acids. The V end lost 5 bases, the J end lost 7 bases, and 9 bases lay between the germline ends. Germline values: CDR1 SGHAT, CDR2 FQDESV (reference sequence). CDR3: CASSGTGNEQFF. DNA for the CDR3: TGTGCCAGCAGCGGCACAGGGAATGAGCAGTTCTTC.

V and J are TRBV29-1 and TRBJ2-1; 8 bases fit TRBD1. Trimming cost V 2 bases and J 5 bases; bases outside gene matches: 5. CDR1 is SQVTM, CDR2 ANQGSEA, per germline. The CDR3 has 14 amino acids. This CDR3 is CSVEQGARDNEQFF. The CDR3 DNA reads TGCAGCGTTGAACAGGGGGCGCGGGACAATGAGCAGTTCTTC.

As concerns this clonotype: As the CDR3 is not closed by the conserved phenylalanine or tryptophan, this likely results from a read error. This chain connects TRBV25-1 to TRBJ1-1; D ambiguous. This CDR3 has 14 amino acids. V lost 1 base and J lost 3, with 9 bases in between. Germline V CDR1 and CDR2: MGHDK, SYGVNS. CDR3 loop: CASSESLLHTEAFL. The CDR3 bases are TGTGCCAGCAGTGAATCTCTCCTACACACTGAAGCTTTCTTA.

The chain joins TRBV3-1 to TRBJ2-3, with 8 bases fitting TRBD2. The CDR3 is made up of 16 amino acids. The junction had 2 bases not matched to a gene; V was cut back by 0 bases and J by 0 bases. Germline V lookup: CDR1 LGHDT, CDR2 YNNKEL (reference sequence). CDR3 residues: CASSQEQRGSTDTQYF. CDR3 DNA sequence: TGTGCCAGCAGCCAAGAACAGCGGGGGAGCACAGATACGCAGTATTTT.

This clonotype was observed a handful of times. The CDR3 protein is CSVTGTGGAGYGYTF. The CDR3 DNA reads TGCAGCGTCACCGGGACAGGGGGCGCGGGCTATGGCTACACCTTC. The chain is built from TRBV29-1 and TRBJ1-2, with TRBD1 matching over 12 bases. CDR1 is SQVTM, CDR2 ANQGSEA, per germline. V gave up 6 bases and J gave up 4 bases; unmatched junction bases: 9. The CDR3 is 15 amino acids.

Only one count was recorded for this clonotype. The rearrangement joins TRBV19 to TRBJ2-2; D gene ambiguous. With 5 bases removed from V and 4 bases from J, the gap between germline ends came to 8 bases. Germline CDR1 and CDR2: LNHDA and SQIVND (reference sequence). The length of the CDR3 is 13 residues. This CDR3 reads CASSFLVTGELFF. CDR3 sequence (DNA): TGTGCCAGTAGTTTTCTGGTCACCGGGGAGCTGTTTTTT.

This clonotype turned up a few times. CDR3 sequence (DNA): TGTGCCAGCAGCCAATACGGGGCTAGCGGGGGGGCAGATACGCAGTATTTT. Amino acid sequence: CASSQYGASGGADTQYF. This chain links TRBV7-8 with TRBJ2-3; TRBD2 agrees at 12 bases. The CDR3 is 17 residues long. Per germline, CDR1 SGHVS and CDR2 FQNEAQ. V was pared by 5 bases and J by 4 bases, with 10 bases of the junction left unmatched.

The rearrangement uses TRBV9 and TRBJ2-1; 9 bases map to TRBD1. J lost 7 bases, V lost 4 bases, and 12 bases had no gene match. The CDR3 is made up of 16 amino acids. The V gene's germline CDR1 is SGDLS and CDR2 YYNGEE. The CDR3 DNA sequence: TGTGCCAGCAGCACCAGGACAGGGGTAAGGGGGAATGAGCAGTTCTTC. Translation: CASSTRTGVRGNEQFF.

The sample holds a few counts of this clonotype. The chain uses TRBV7-9 and TRBJ2-7; maybe TRBD1 (6 bases). The CDR3 has 15 amino acids. Trimming took off 4 bases at V and 5 bases at J, with 18 bases between the two ends. CDR1 and CDR2 (germline): SEHNR, FQNEAQ (reference sequence). CDR3 sequence reads: CASSSLRDTGHEQYF. The CDR3, as DNA: TGTGCCAGCAGCTCGCTCCGGGACACCGGCCACGAGCAGTACTTC.

A few counts support this clonotype. The chain is built from TRBV7-6 and TRBJ1-1; TRBD1 matches at 7 bases. This CDR3 spans 15 amino acids. Germline trimming cut 5 bases from V and 4 bases from J; bases unmatched to any gene: 10. Per the germline V gene, CDR1 is SGHVS and CDR2 is FNYEAQ. The CDR3: CASSARGDSLTEAFF. DNA of the CDR3: TGTGCCAGCAGCGCTAGGGGGGACAGCCTCACTGAAGCTTTCTTT.

This clonotype was seen only once. This could be a read error, since a much larger clone is one nucleotide away. Since the CDR3 does not end with the conserved phenylalanine or tryptophan, this likely comes from a read error. The chain links TRBV29-1 to TRBJ1-2; D may be TRBD1 (5 bases). The germline CDR1 and CDR2 sequences are SQVTM and ANQGSEA. The V gene lost 0 bases and the J gene lost 4 bases, with 15 bases spanning the gap. CDR3 length: 15 residues. The CDR3 region has the DNA TGCAGCGTTGAAGATAAAGGGACCGGCATCTATGGCTACACCATC. Translation: CSVEDKGTGIYGYTI.

This clonotype came up once. This chain links TRBV20-1 with TRBJ2-1, with TRBD2 as a possible D gene (6 bases). With the DNA end fitting TRBJ2-7 better, the J assignment may be wrong. CDR1 DFQATT and CDR2 SNEGSKA come from the germline V gene (reference sequence). This CDR3 is 15 amino acids long. This chain's CDR3 is CSANIGTSSSYEQYF. CDR3 DNA sequence: TGCAGTGCCAATATCGGGACTTCAAGCTCCTACGAGCAGTACTTC.

J is TRBJ1-1 and V is TRBV29-1; 8 nucleotides match TRBD1. The CDR3 has 14 residues. Looked up from germline, CDR1 is SQVTM and CDR2 is ANQGSEA. The trim removed 2 bases at V and 4 bases at J, leaving 6 bases unmatched. DNA of the CDR3: TGCAGCGTTGAAAGGGCAGGGGGCTTCACTGAAGCTTTCTTT. This translates into CSVERAGGFTEAFF.

The CDR3 region has the DNA TGTGCCAGCACTTCAGGGGGCGTCGTCGGTGGCTACACCTTC. It yields the protein CASTSGGVVGGYTF. The J gene is TRBJ1-2, the V gene TRBV6-5, with 8 bases fitting TRBD1. Germline assignment: CDR1 MNHEY and CDR2 SVGAGI. After removal of 7 bases from V and 7 bases from J, the junction contained 11 bases not matched to a gene. This CDR3 contains 14 residues.